This entry is about one T cell receptor (beta chain). This clonotype was counted a few times. The clone's antigen remains unknown. Within one base of it there is no much larger clone, and no base qualities were kept. This entry belongs to a study of T-cell memory formation after mild COVID-19 (dated by TCRdb to the early 2020s). In the study overall: TCR sequence clusters from the two donors were found to be largely donor specific. T-cell clones expanding and contracting after mild COVID-19 in a couple of donors were tracked by longitudinal TCRalpha and TCRbeta repertoire sequencing. The cohort was made up of two young adult volunteers, one female and one male, who were previously healthy.

CDR1 LGHDT and CDR2 YNNKEL were looked up in the germline V gene (reference sequence). The CDR3 has 15 amino acids, counting the end cysteine and phenylalanine. The sequence is cut down to CDR3 DNA, 45 bases in frame from base 1. A distance of 21 bases separates the germline ends of V and J, which lose 7 bases and 6 bases respectively. Ficoll-Paque density gradient centrifugation was the method used to isolate PBMCs. Summary of the overall study and its limitations: Clones contracting from day 15 to 85 had balanced CD4/CD8 phenotypes, while a second wave expanding from day 15 to 37 was biased towards CD4+. SARS-CoV-2 specificity was not confirmed for the second-wave clones peaking on day 37. Only two mild cases were covered in the study, and larger cohorts including severe cases with pre-infection samples were considered necessary. Contracting CD4+ clones appeared mostly in the CM and EM memory subsets, whereas CD8+ clones were enriched in EMRA. Some responding clones were detected in pre-infection memory, which suggested that pre-existing cross-reactive memory T cells had joined the SARS-CoV-2 response.

This sample was sequenced with an Illumina NovaSeq 6000. TCRalpha and TCRbeta cDNA libraries were built by 5'RACE with constant-segment primers, adding sample barcodes and unique molecular identifiers. Trizol reagent was used to extract RNA from every sample. The libraries were amplified in two PCR steps, and the second step added a second sample barcode and Illumina TruSeq adapters. Sequencing of libraries was performed on an Illumina NovaSeq with 2 x 150 bp paired-end reads. The authors processed their data as follows. Demultiplexing of reads and collapsing into UMI-guided consensus sequences were performed with migec v1.2.7. Using mixcr v2.1.11, the UMI consensuses were aligned to TRA and TRB V and J templates and assembled into clonotypes. A clonotype was counted as expanded or contracted only when both edgeR and NoisET called the clonotype significant, with the noise models trained on biological replicates. For edgeR calls, the cutoffs were a false discovery rate-adjusted p below 0.01 and a log2 fold-change threshold of 1. As an exploratory analysis of dynamics, PCA with hierarchical clustering was applied to max-normalized trajectories of the 1000 most abundant clonotypes. Separately sequenced CD4+ and CD8+ repertoires were used to assign the CD4 or CD8 phenotype of responding clones. TCRdb passed the public sequencing reads through fastp at Q25 and MiXCR, retaining productive beta sequences. Every entry covers one CDR3 protein and lists the most common genes and DNA from its rows. These V and J calls are TCRdb output, not the study's own analysis. The sample table lists 120,000 or so distinct CDR3 sequences, approximately 15% of them with a count of one. Of the sample, about 14% falls within the top ten clones.

The chain is made from TRBV3-1 and TRBJ1-1, and TRBD1 may be the D gene, going by 5 matching bases. The sequencing sample was made of PBMCs or a T cell subset sorted from them (not recorded which). This sequence originates from an adult woman who had mild COVID-19 (a few samples of this study predate the infection). The sample titles of this study are shuffled in the database, so cell type and time point are left out; the donor was told from shared clones. The CDR3 has the sequence CASNYNGRGFAEAFF. The DNA sequence is given as TGTGCCAGCAATTATAACGGGCGGGGGTTCGCTGAAGCTTTCTTT.